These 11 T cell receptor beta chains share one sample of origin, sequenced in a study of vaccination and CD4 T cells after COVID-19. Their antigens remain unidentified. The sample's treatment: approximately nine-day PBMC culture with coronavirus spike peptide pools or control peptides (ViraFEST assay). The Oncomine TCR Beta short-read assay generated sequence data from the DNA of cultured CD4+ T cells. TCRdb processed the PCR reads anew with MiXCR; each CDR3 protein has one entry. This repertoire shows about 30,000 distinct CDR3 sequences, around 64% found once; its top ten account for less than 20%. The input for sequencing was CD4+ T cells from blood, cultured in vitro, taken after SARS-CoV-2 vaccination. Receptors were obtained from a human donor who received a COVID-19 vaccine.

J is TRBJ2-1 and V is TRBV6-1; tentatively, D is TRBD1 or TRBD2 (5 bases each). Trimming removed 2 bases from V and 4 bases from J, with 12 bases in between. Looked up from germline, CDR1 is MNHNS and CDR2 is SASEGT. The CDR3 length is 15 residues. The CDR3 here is CASSESTGRYNEQFF. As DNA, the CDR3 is TGTGCCAGCAGTGAAAGTACGGGGCGATACAATGAGCAGTTCTTC.

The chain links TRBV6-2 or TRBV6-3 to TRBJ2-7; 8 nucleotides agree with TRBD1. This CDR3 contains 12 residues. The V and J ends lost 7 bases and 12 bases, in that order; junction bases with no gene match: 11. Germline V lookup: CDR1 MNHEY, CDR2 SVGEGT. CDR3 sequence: CASTTDRGRWYF. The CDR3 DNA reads TGTGCCAGCACAACCGACAGGGGCCGGTGGTACTTC.

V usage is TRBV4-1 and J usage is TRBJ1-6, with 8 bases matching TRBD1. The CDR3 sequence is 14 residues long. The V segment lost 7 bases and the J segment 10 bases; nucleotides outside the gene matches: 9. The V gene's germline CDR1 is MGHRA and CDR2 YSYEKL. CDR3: CASTRTGSGSPLHF. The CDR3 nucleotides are TGCGCCAGCACACGGACAGGGAGTGGGTCACCCCTCCACTTT.

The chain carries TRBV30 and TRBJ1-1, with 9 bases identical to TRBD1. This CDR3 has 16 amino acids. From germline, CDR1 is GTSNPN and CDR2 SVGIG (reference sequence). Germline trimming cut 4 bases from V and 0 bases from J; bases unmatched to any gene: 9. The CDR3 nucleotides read TGTGCCTGGAATCCAAGGACAGGGGCCTTGAACACTGAAGCTTTCTTT. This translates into CAWNPRTGALNTEAFF.

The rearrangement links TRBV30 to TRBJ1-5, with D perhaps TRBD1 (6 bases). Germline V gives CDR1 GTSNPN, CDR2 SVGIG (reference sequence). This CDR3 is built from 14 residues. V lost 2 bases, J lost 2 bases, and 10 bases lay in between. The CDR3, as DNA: TGTGCCTGGAGTCGGGCAGGGGGCAATCAGCCCCAGCATTTT. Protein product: CAWSRAGGNQPQHF.

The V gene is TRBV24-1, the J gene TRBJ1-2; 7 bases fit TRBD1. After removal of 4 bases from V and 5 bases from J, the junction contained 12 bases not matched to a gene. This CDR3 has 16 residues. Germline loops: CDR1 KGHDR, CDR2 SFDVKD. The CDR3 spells CATSDPGTGVAYGYTF. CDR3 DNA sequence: TGTGCCACCAGTGACCCAGGAACAGGGGTCGCATATGGCTACACCTTC.

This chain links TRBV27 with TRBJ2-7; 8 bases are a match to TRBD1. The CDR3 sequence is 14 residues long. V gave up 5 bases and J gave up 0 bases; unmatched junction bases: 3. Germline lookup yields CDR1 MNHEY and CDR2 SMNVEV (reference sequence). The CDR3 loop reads CASSRQGLSYEQYF. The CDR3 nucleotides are TGTGCCAGCAGTAGACAGGGGCTCTCCTACGAGCAGTACTTC.

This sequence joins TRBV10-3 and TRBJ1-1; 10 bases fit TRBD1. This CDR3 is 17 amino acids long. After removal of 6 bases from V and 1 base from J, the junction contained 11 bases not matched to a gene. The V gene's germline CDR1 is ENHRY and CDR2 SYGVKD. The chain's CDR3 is CAIRRQGAESENTEAFF. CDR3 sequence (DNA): TGTGCCATCAGAAGACAGGGGGCGGAAAGTGAGAACACTGAAGCTTTCTTT.

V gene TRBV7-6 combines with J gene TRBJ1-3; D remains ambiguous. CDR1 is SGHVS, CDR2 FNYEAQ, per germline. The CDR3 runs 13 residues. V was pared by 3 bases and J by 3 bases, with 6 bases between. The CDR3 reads CASSLTVGNTIYF. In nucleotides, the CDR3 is TGTGCCAGCAGCTTGACGGTTGGAAACACCATATATTTT.

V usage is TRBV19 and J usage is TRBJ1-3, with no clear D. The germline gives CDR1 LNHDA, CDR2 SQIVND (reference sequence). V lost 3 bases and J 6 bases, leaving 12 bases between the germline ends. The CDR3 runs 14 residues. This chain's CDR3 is CASSIGNSQNTIYF. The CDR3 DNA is TGTGCCAGTAGTATCGGGAACAGTCAAAACACCATATATTTT. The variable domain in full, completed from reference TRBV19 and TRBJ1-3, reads DGGITQSPKYLFRKEGQNVTLSCEQNLNHDAMYWYRQDPGQGLRLIYYSQIVNDFQKGDIAEGYSVSREKKESFPLTVTSAQKNPTAFYLCASSIGNSQNTIYFGEGSWLTVV.

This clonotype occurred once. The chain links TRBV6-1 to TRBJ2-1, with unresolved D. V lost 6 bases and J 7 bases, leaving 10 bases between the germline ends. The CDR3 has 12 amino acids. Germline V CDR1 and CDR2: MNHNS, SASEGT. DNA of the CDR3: TGTGCCAGCAGCCCGGCTAGGAATGAGCAGTTCTTC. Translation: CASSPARNEQFF.